A single sample gave rise to the 10 T cell receptor beta chains below, sequenced in a study of blood T cell repertoires in COVID-19. The table came from immunoSEQ multiplex PCR; TCRdb's copy has only in-frame clones and leaves some out. The table shows roughly 160,000 clones, with about 85% occurring only once. The sample comprised peripheral blood. The receptors originated from a man aged 18 to 30 with acute or convalescent COVID-19.

The V gene is TRBV19, the J gene TRBJ1-2; tentative D call: TRBD1 (6 bases). V was trimmed by 3 bases and J by 8 bases, leaving 13 bases between them. There are 13 residues in the CDR3. Per germline, CDR1 LNHDA and CDR2 SQIVND (reference sequence). As DNA, the CDR3 is TGTGCCAGTAGTATCGGCAGGGGTACCGGCTACACCTTC. It yields the protein CASSIGRGTGYTF.

The CDR3 protein is CASSEGRWLAGSEQYF. The CDR3 DNA reads TGTGCCAGCAGTGAAGGGAGGTGGCTAGCGGGTAGCGAGCAGTACTTC. This rearrangement joins TRBV6-1 to TRBJ2-7; 8 nucleotides line up with TRBD2. This CDR3 comprises 16 residues. Looked up from germline, CDR1 is MNHNS and CDR2 is SASEGT. V lost 1 base, J lost 6 bases, and 11 bases stayed unmatched.

This chain links TRBV7-3 with TRBJ1-1; TRBD1 matches 9 bases. V trimming: 5 bases; J trimming: 1 base; junction bases outside the gene matches: 8. The CDR3 has 16 amino acids. Germline-derived CDR1 and CDR2 are SGHTA and FQGTGA. The CDR3 bases are TGTGCCAGCAGCACCTCGGTGGGACAGGGGAACACTGAAGCTTTCTTT. As protein: CASSTSVGQGNTEAFF. Full variable domain (remainder filled in from reference TRBV7-3 and TRBJ1-1): GAGVSQTPSNKVTEKGKYVELRCDPISGHTALYWYRQSLGQGPEFLIYFQGTGAADDSGLPNDRFFAVRPEGSVSTLKIQRTERGDSAVYLCASSTSVGQGNTEAFFGQGTRLTVV.

J is TRBJ2-3 and V is TRBV10-3, with D perhaps TRBD2 (6 bases). The CDR3 length is 14 residues. Trimming took 2 bases from V and 3 from J, leaving 9 bases between them. CDR1 is ENHRY, CDR2 SYGVKD, per germline. The CDR3 region is CAISELAYTDTQYF. CDR3 DNA sequence: TGTGCCATCAGTGAGCTAGCGTATACAGATACGCAGTATTTT.

Relative to its sample, this clone is medium-sized. The chain joins TRBV6-1 to TRBJ2-7, with D possibly being TRBD2 (6 bases). This CDR3 is 14 amino acids long. Trimming removed 3 bases at V and 3 bases at J, with 12 bases between. Germline assignment: CDR1 MNHNS and CDR2 SASEGT. CDR3 sequence reads: CASSDRDGSYEQYF. The CDR3 nucleotides are TGTGCCAGCAGTGACCGGGACGGGAGCTACGAGCAGTACTTC.

The chain joins TRBV18 to TRBJ2-7; D may be TRBD2 (6 bases). Trimming took off 6 bases at V and 4 bases at J, with 13 bases between the two ends. This CDR3 comprises 13 residues. From germline, CDR1 is KGHSH and CDR2 LQKENI. CDR3 coding DNA: TGTGCCAGCTCGGGGACTTATCTTTACGAGCAGTACGTC. Its protein is CASSGTYLYEQYV.

The chain links TRBV18 to TRBJ2-1; 11 nucleotides line up with TRBD2. The CDR3 length is 15 residues. Germline V lookup: CDR1 KGHSH, CDR2 LQKENI. Trimming removed 3 bases from V and 9 bases from J; junction bases left unmatched: 7. For the CDR3, the DNA is TGTGCCAGCTCACCGATCCCTAGCGGGGGGTCTGAGCAGTTCTTC. As protein: CASSPIPSGGSEQFF.

This clone was counted only a few times. This sequence joins TRBV5-1 and TRBJ2-7; 8 nucleotides agree with TRBD1. V lost 4 bases to trimming and J lost 4 bases; unmatched junction nucleotides: 4. Germline CDR1 reads SGHRS; CDR2 reads YFSETQ. The CDR3 contains 13 residues. The CDR3 is CASSETGVYEQYF. CDR3 DNA sequence: TGCGCCAGCAGCGAGACAGGGGTATACGAGCAGTACTTC.

The rearrangement joins TRBV27 to TRBJ2-1, with 11 bases aligning to TRBD2. Germline lookup yields CDR1 MNHEY and CDR2 SMNVEV (reference sequence). J lost 3 bases, V lost 5 bases, and 12 bases had no gene match. The CDR3 totals 18 residues. CDR3 region: CASSRDRRGLAGYNEQFF. The CDR3 DNA reads as TGTGCCAGCAGTCGGGACAGGAGAGGACTAGCGGGCTACAATGAGCAGTTCTTC.

CDR3 residues: CASSFRLAGALDTDTQYF. Written as DNA, the CDR3 is TGTGCCAGCAGCTTTCGACTAGCGGGGGCCCTCGACACAGATACGCAGTATTTT. The chain carries TRBV13 and TRBJ2-3; 12 bases fit TRBD2. The CDR3 runs to 18 residues. Germline assignment: CDR1 PRHDT and CDR2 FYEKMQ (reference sequence). Germline trimming cut 3 bases from V and 2 bases from J; bases unmatched to any gene: 9.